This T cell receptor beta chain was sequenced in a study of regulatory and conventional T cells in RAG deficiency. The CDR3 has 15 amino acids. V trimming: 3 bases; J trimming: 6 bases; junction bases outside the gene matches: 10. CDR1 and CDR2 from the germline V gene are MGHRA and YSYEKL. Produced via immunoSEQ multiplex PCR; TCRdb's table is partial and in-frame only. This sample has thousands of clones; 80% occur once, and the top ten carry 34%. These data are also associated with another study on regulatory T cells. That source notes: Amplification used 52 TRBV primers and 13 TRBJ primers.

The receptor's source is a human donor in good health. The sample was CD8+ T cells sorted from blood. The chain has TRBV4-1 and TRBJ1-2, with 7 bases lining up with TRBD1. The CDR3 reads CASSQPSGTADGYTF. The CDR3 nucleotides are TGCGCCAGCAGCCAGCCCTCCGGGACAGCGGATGGCTACACCTTC.